The T cell receptor beta chain described here comes from a study of T cells in Graves' hyperthyroidism and ophthalmopathy. Study-level information: Peripheral blood specimens were obtained at initial diagnosis, prior to any treatment. Points from the study as a whole: Clonotypes that were expanded in thyroid above 0.001 mostly appeared in blood too.

TCR beta CDR3 regions were amplified from RNA transcripts. The TCR CDR3 was amplified in a first-round RT-PCR using the HTBI primer set. TCRdb itself ran the multiplex PCR reads through MiXCR, one entry per CDR3 protein. The sample shows about 520,000 distinct CDR3 sequences, 20% to 25% of them seen only once. V lost 1 base, J lost 7 bases, and 14 bases lay in between. This CDR3 contains 14 residues. Germline CDR1 reads SGHRS; CDR2 reads YFSETQ. Patients aged 18 to 65 with hyperthyroidism were newly diagnosed, with duration under 2 months. This sample holds PBMCs from about 10 ml fresh peripheral blood. This clonotype was recorded at least ten times. As yet, its antigen is unknown.

This clonotype was obtained from a man aged 18-30 years with Graves' hyperthyroidism. The chain employs TRBV5-1 and TRBJ1-1, with a weak D call TRBD1 (6 bases). The sequencing input was blood. The CDR3 DNA sequence: TGCGCCAGCAGCTTGCTCCCAGGGGCGGATGAAGCTTTCTTT. This codes for CASSLLPGADEAFF.